This T cell receptor beta chain was retrieved from a study of beta chain features in type 1 diabetes. Study conclusions and caveats: It was possible that PCR favored shorter templates, equally so in patients and controls. High-TCR-expressing cells could be over-represented by cDNA sequencing.

Germline V gives CDR1 SNHLY, CDR2 FYNNEI. CDR3 length: 13 residues. Trimming at V came to 7 bases and at J to 4 bases, leaving 4 bases not matched to a gene. It was one heparinised blood draw, averaging around 120 mL, that each donor gave. Regarding this clone: Its specificity is not known.

What was sequenced were expressed TCRB transcripts, since all of the isolated RNA had been reverse transcribed. Generated by immunoSEQ multiplex PCR, the TCRdb table keeps only in-frame clones and is missing some. The table shows hundreds of thousands of clones, with about 29% occurring only once. This TCR was recovered from a man between 18 and 29 years old in good health. This chain connects TRBV2 to TRBJ2-1, with TRBD2 matching over 7 bases. The specimen sequenced was naive CD4+ T cells from blood. The CDR3 reads CASTAGEYNEQFF. In DNA form, the CDR3 reads TGTGCCAGCACGGCGGGAGAGTACAATGAGCAGTTCTTC. Full variable domain (rest looked up from reference TRBV2 and TRBJ2-1): EPEVTQTPSHQVTQMGQEVILRCVPISNHLYFYWYRQILGQKVEFLVSFYNNEISEKSEIFDDQFSVERPDGSNFTLKIRSTKLEDSAMYFCASTAGEYNEQFFGPGTRLTVL.